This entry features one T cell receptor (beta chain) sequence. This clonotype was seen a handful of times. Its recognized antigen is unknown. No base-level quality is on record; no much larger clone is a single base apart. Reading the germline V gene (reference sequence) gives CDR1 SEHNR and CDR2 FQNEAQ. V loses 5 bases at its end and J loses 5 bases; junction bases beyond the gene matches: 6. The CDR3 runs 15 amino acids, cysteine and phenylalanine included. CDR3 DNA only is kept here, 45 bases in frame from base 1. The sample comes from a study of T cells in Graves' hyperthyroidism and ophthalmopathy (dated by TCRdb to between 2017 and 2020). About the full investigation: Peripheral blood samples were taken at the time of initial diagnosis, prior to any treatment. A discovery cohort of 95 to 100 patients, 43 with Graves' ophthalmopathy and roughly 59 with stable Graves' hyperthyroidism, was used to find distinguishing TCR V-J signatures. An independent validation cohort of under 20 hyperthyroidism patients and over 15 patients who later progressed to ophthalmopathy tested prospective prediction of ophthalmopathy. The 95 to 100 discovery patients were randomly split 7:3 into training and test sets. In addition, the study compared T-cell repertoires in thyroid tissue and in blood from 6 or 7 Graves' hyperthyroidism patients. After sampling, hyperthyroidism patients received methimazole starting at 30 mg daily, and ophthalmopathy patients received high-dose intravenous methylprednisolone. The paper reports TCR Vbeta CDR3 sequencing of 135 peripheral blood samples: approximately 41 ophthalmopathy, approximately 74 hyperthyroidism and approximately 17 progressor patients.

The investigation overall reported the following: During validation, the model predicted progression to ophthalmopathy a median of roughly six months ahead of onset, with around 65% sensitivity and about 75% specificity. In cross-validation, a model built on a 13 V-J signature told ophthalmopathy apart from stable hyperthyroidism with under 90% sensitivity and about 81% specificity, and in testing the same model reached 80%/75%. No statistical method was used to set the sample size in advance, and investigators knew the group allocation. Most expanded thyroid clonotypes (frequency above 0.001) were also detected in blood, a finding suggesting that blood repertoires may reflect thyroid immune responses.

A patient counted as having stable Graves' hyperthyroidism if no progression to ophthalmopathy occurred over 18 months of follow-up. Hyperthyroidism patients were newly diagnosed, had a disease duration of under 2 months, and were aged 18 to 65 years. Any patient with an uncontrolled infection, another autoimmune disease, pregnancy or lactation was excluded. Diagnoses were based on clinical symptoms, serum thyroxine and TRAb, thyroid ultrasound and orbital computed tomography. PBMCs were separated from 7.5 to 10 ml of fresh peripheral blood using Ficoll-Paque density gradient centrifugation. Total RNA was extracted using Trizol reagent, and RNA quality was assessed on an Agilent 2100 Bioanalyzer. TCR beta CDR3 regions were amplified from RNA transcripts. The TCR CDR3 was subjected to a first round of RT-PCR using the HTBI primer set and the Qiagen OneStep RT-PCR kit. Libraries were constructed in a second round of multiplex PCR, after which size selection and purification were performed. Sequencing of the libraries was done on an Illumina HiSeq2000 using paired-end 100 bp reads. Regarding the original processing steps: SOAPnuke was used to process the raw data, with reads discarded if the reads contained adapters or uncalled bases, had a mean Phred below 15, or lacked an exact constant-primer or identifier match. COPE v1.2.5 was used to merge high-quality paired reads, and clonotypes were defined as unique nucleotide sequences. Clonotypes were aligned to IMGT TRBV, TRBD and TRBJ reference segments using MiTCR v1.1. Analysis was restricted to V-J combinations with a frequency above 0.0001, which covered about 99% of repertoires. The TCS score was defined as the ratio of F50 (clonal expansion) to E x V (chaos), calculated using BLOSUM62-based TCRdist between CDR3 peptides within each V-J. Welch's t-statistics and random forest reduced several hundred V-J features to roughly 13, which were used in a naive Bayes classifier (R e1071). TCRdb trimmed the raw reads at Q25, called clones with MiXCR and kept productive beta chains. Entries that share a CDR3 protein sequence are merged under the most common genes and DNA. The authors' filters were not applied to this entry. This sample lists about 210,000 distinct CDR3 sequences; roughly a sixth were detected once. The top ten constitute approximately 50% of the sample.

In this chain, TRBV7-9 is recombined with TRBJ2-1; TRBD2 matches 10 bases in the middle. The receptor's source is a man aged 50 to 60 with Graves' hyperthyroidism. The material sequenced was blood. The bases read TGTGCCAGCAGCGCCGGACTAGCGGTAGACAATGAGCAGTTCTTC. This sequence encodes CASSAGLAVDNEQFF. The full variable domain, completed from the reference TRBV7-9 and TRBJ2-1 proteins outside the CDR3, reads DTGVSQNPRHKITKRGQNVTFRCDPISEHNRLYWYRQTLGQGPEFLTYFQNEAQLEKSRLLSDRFSAERPKGSFSTLEIQRTEQGDSAMYLCASSAGLAVDNEQFFGPGTRLTVL.